A single sample gave rise to the 17 T cell receptor beta chains below, sequenced in a study of preoperative IRX-2 immunotherapy in early breast cancer. Generated by immunoSEQ multiplex PCR, the TCRdb table keeps only in-frame clones and is missing some. The top ten hold approximately 16% of the sample, which has some 7,200 clones, approximately 80% seen once. Treatment denoted: preoperative locoregional IRX-2 cytokine immunotherapy. The sample was tumor tissue, taken after IRX-2 immunotherapy. The source is a human donor with breast cancer.

This clone showed up just a few times. The V and J genes are TRBV14 and TRBJ1-3; D is unresolved. Germline V gives CDR1 SGHDN, CDR2 FVKESK. The germline V and J ends were trimmed by 2 bases and 2 bases, with 10 bases remaining between them. The CDR3 is 15 residues long. The DNA for the CDR3 is TGTGCCAGCAGCCAAATTTTGGCTACTGGAAACACCATATATTTT. Its protein product is CASSQILATGNTIYF.

The chain carries TRBV4-1 and TRBJ1-2; D might be TRBD1 (5 bases). Germline V lookup: CDR1 MGHRA, CDR2 YSYEKL. The CDR3 runs 15 residues. The germline V and J ends were trimmed by 4 bases and 5 bases, with 17 bases remaining between them. CDR3 residues: CASSRSTAGKYGYTF. CDR3 coding DNA: TGCGCCAGCAGCCGTTCGACAGCCGGGAAGTATGGCTACACCTTC.

This clone is labeled as medium-sized. The chain uses TRBV6-8 and TRBJ2-2; 10 bases agree with TRBD2. Trimming cost V 7 bases and J 7 bases; bases outside gene matches: 9. In germline, CDR1 is MNHGY, CDR2 SAAAGT. This CDR3 region has 15 residues. CDR3 loop: CASNPAGGRSGELFF. In nucleotides, the CDR3 is TGTGCCAGCAACCCAGCGGGGGGGCGTAGCGGGGAGCTGTTTTTT.

This chain connects TRBV6-8 to TRBJ1-6; 7 bases map to TRBD1. The CDR3 is 13 residues long. After removal of 6 bases from V and 7 bases from J, the junction contained 3 bases not matched to a gene. Per the germline V gene, CDR1 is MNHGY and CDR2 is SAAAGT. Here the CDR3 reads CASRGQQNSPLHF. As DNA, the CDR3 is TGTGCCAGCAGGGGACAGCAAAATTCACCCCTCCACTTT.

The table lists this clone with a count of one. The chain combines TRBV28 with TRBJ1-2, with 8 bases aligning to TRBD1. The CDR3 is 13 residues long. Germline V gene lookup returns CDR1 MDHEN and CDR2 SYDVKM. J gave up 6 bases and V 4 bases, and 4 bases lay outside the gene matches. Here the CDR3 DNA reads TGTGCCAGCAGTTCGACAGGGGTAAATGGCTACACCTTC. Its translation: CASSSTGVNGYTF.

The chain couples TRBV19 to TRBJ2-2; D remains ambiguous. Deletions cut 6 bases from V and 3 bases from J, with 8 bases between. Germline V CDR1 and CDR2: LNHDA, SQIVND (reference sequence). The CDR3 contains 13 residues. The CDR3 DNA is TGTGCCAGTAGACCGCAGCACACCGGGGAGCTGTTTTTT. This encodes CASRPQHTGELFF.

This clone was detected once. Its ends do not fully match the called genes, so a read error is possible. This rearrangement joins TRBV6-8 to TRBJ1-2, with TRBD1 as a possible D gene (6 bases). The CDR3 extends over 14 amino acids. The germline V gene has CDR1 MNHGY and CDR2 SAAAGT. The CDR3 sequence: CAGDVHRVNDGYTF. CDR3 in DNA: TGTGCCGGGGATGTTCACAGGGTTAACGATGGCTACACCTTC.

The chain has TRBV28 and TRBJ2-7; TRBD1 might be the D (6 bases). Per the germline V gene, CDR1 is MDHEN and CDR2 is SYDVKM. This CDR3 contains 12 residues. V lost 5 bases and J 3 bases, leaving 8 bases between the germline ends. In nucleotides, the CDR3 is TGTGCCAGCAGTCGGGACATCTACGAGCAGTACTTC. This codes for CASSRDIYEQYF.

The gene calls are TRBV18 and TRBJ2-5, with D uncertain. Germline V gene sequence: CDR1 KGHSH, CDR2 LQKENI. V was cut by 2 bases and J by 5 bases, with 12 bases left in between. CDR3 length: 14 residues. CDR3 in amino acids: CASSPIPRTETQYF. CDR3 DNA: TGTGCCAGCTCACCAATCCCCAGAACTGAGACCCAGTACTTC.

V and J are TRBV6-8 and TRBJ2-3; D may match TRBD1 or TRBD2 (5 bases each). The V and J ends lost 6 bases and 2 bases respectively, with 9 bases between them. This CDR3 comprises 13 residues. Germline lookup yields CDR1 MNHGY and CDR2 SAAAGT. CDR3: CASRPGPTDTQYF. The DNA for the CDR3 is TGTGCCAGCAGGCCGGGACCCACAGATACGCAGTATTTT.

In this sample, this clone is hyperexpanded. The chain employs TRBV19 and TRBJ1-1; 7 positions agree with TRBD1. Germline values: CDR1 LNHDA, CDR2 SQIVND (reference sequence). The trim removed 7 bases at V and 5 bases at J, leaving 10 bases unmatched. This CDR3 comprises 14 residues. This CDR3 is CASTMDRSNTEAFF. The CDR3 nucleotides are TGTGCCAGTACGATGGACAGGTCAAATACTGAAGCTTTCTTT. The whole variable domain, filled in from reference TRBV19 and TRBJ1-1, reads DGGITQSPKYLFRKEGQNVTLSCEQNLNHDAMYWYRQDPGQGLRLIYYSQIVNDFQKGDIAEGYSVSREKKESFPLTVTSAQKNPTAFYLCASTMDRSNTEAFFGQGTRLTVV.

This sequence joins TRBV6-8 and TRBJ2-1; 7 bases align to TRBD1. Trimming cost V 2 bases and J 8 bases; bases outside gene matches: 9. CDR3 length: 15 residues. Germline loops: CDR1 MNHGY, CDR2 SAAAGT. DNA for the CDR3: TGTGCCAGCAGTTACGACGGACTGACAGGGCATGAGCAGTTCTTC. The encoded protein is CASSYDGLTGHEQFF.

The rearrangement joins TRBV18 to TRBJ1-1, with D tentatively TRBD1 (6 bases). V lost 5 bases and J 4 bases, leaving 14 bases between the germline ends. This CDR3 is 14 amino acids long. The V gene's germline CDR1 is KGHSH and CDR2 LQKENI. This CDR3 is CASSFSGQTTEAFF. The CDR3 DNA sequence: TGTGCCAGCTCATTCTCGGGACAAACCACTGAAGCTTTCTTT. Full variable domain (remainder filled in from reference TRBV18 and TRBJ1-1): NAGVMQNPRHLVRRRGQEARLRCSPMKGHSHVYWYRQLPEEGLKFMVYLQKENIIDESGMPKERFSAEFPKEGPSILRIQQVVRGDSAAYFCASSFSGQTTEAFFGQGTRLTVV.

The V gene is TRBV19, the J gene TRBJ1-1; maybe TRBD1 (6 bases). CDR1 LNHDA and CDR2 SQIVND come from the germline V gene (reference sequence). Trimming shortened V by 4 bases and J by 3 bases, and 18 bases separated the two germline ends. The length of the CDR3 is 16 residues. CDR3 coding DNA: TGTGCCAGTAGTACTAGACCGGGACAAGGCTACACTGAAGCTTTCTTT. Protein: CASSTRPGQGYTEAFF.

Sample share makes this clone medium-sized. The gene calls are TRBV14 and TRBJ2-7, with 9 bases that match TRBD1. V dropped 8 bases and J dropped 5; count of bases not matched to a gene: 10. The CDR3 loop spans 14 amino acids. Germline CDR1 is SGHDN and CDR2 is FVKESK. The CDR3 reads CASGSGQGLNEQYF. The CDR3 nucleotides read TGTGCCAGCGGATCGGGACAGGGTCTTAACGAGCAGTACTTC.

The chain is built from TRBV19 and TRBJ2-7; 10 nucleotides align to TRBD2. The CDR3 extends over 13 amino acids. In germline, CDR1 is LNHDA, CDR2 SQIVND (reference sequence). V shed 3 bases, J shed 12 bases, and the junction held 8 bases outside the gene matches. The CDR3 region has the DNA TGTGCCAGTAGTATGGGTCTAGCGGGGGTACGGTACTTC. Protein: CASSMGLAGVRYF.

The chain combines TRBV18 with TRBJ1-6; 9 bases line up with TRBD1. V lost 4 bases to trimming and J lost 7 bases; unmatched junction nucleotides: 2. The CDR3 totals 14 residues. Per the germline V gene, CDR1 is KGHSH and CDR2 is LQKENI. CDR3 sequence (DNA): TGTGCCAGCTCACGGGACAGGGAAAATTCACCCCTCCACTTT. Its translation is CASSRDRENSPLHF. The whole variable domain, remainder taken from reference TRBV18 and TRBJ1-6, is NAGVMQNPRHLVRRRGQEARLRCSPMKGHSHVYWYRQLPEEGLKFMVYLQKENIIDESGMPKERFSAEFPKEGPSILRIQQVVRGDSAAYFCASSRDRENSPLHFGNGTRLTVT.